A selection of T cell receptor beta chains follows, all from one sample in a study of OX40 agonist ivuxolimab in advanced cancers. Method: immunoSEQ multiplex PCR; TCRdb's copy keeps in-frame clones and lacks some. Of 15,000 to 16,000 clones in the sample, about three quarters were seen once. The material sequenced was CD4+ or CD8+ T cells sorted from blood, taken in a trial of the OX40 agonist ivuxolimab. These receptors came from an adult with an advanced solid tumor such as melanoma, head and neck, liver or kidney cancer. Both conserved end residues are part of each CDR3. The order of the fields is D gene, J gene, clone size, V gene, CDR3 DNA, CDR3 protein. A D gene is named only where the DNA matches it firmly. Clone size is not always given. Where it is, it says once, few, many or a class for expanded clones.

>NA|TRBJ2-7|NA|TRBV27
TGTGCCAGCAGTTTGAACAGGGCCGCTGGGGGAGAGCAGTACTTC
CASSLNRAAGGEQYF
>NA|TRBJ2-7|NA|TRBV28
TGTGCCAGCAGTTTGAGGGGAACCGATGTCGAGCAGTACTTC
CASSLRGTDVEQYF
>NA|TRBJ2-7|NA|TRBV14
TGTGCCAGCAGCCAAGGGGACTTCACCTCCCGGGATGGCGAGCAGTACTTC
CASSQGDFTSRDGEQYF
>TRBD2|TRBJ2-7|NA|TRBV27
TGTGCCAGCAGTAAGGGGGGGCTAGCGGGGTACGAGCAGTACTTC
CASSKGGLAGYEQYF
>NA|TRBJ1-4|NA|TRBV4-1
TGCGCCAGCAGCCAAGTTAACCTCTATGAAAAACTGTTTTTT
CASSQVNLYEKLFF
>TRBD2|TRBJ2-1|NA|TRBV4-1
TGCGCCAGCAGCCAGGAGACCGGGACTAACTCCTACAATGAGCAGTTCTTC
CASSQETGTNSYNEQFF
>NA|TRBJ2-7|NA|TRBV7-8
TGTGCCAGCAGCCCGCTTCCGGGGCAGTTAGAGCAGTACTTC
CASSPLPGQLEQYF
>TRBD2|TRBJ2-5|NA|TRBV28
TGTGCCAGCGCCACTGATAGCGGGAGGGATCGAGAGACCCAGTACTTC
CASATDSGRDRETQYF
>NA|TRBJ1-4|NA|TRBV28
TGTGCCAGCAGTTTCCCCCGGCAGGCAACTAATGAAAAACTGTTTTTT
CASSFPRQATNEKLFF
>TRBD2|TRBJ2-1|NA|TRBV11-3
TGTGCCAGCAGCCCAGGAGGGACTAGCGGGAATGAGCAGTTCTTC
CASSPGGTSGNEQFF
>NA|TRBJ2-7|once|TRBV7-3
TGTGCCAGCAGCCCCGACGGCTCCAACTACGAGCAGTACTTC
CASSPDGSNYEQYF
>NA|TRBJ1-5|NA|TRBV28
TGTGCCAGCAGTTTGATAGGGTCAGGGAATCAGCCCCAGCATTTT
CASSLIGSGNQPQHF
>NA|TRBJ1-1|NA|TRBV30
TGTGCCTGGAGTGTACATCAGGGGTTGAACACTGAAGCTTTCTTT
CAWSVHQGLNTEAFF
>NA|TRBJ2-7|NA|TRBV10-3
TGTGCCATAAAACCCCTTGGGGAGGCCTACGAGCAGTACTTC
CAIKPLGEAYEQYF
>NA|TRBJ2-1|NA|TRBV6-1
TGTGCCAGCAGTCTCACAGCCACAGCCCGCAATGAGCAGTTCTTC
CASSLTATARNEQFF
>TRBD1|TRBJ2-7|NA|TRBV5-1
TGCGCCAGCAGCTTGTTCCCAGGGGGCTCCTACGAGCAGTACTTC
CASSLFPGGSYEQYF
>NA|TRBJ2-7|NA|TRBV7-2
TGTGCCAGCAGCCCACCCGGGACCTACGAGCAGTACTTC
CASSPPGTYEQYF
>NA|TRBJ2-7|NA|TRBV7-9
TGTGCCAGCAGCCCCATAACCTACGAGCAGTACTTC
CASSPITYEQYF
>NA|TRBJ1-1|NA|TRBV7-9
TGTGCCAGCAGCTTAGGGAGGGGCGGGGACACTGAAGCTTTCTTT
CASSLGRGGDTEAFF
>NA|TRBJ1-2|NA|TRBV28
TGTGCCAGCAGTTTGGGAAGCCATGGCTACACCTTC
CASSLGSHGYTF
>NA|TRBJ2-3|medium-sized|TRBV7-9
TGTGCCAGCAGCTTAGTGCGGGGCACAGATACGCAGTATTTT
CASSLVRGTDTQYF
>TRBD1|TRBJ1-2|NA|TRBV13
TGTGCCAGCAGCCCTGTAACTGGGACAGGGAACTATGGCTACACCTTC
CASSPVTGTGNYGYTF
>TRBD2|TRBJ2-3|NA|TRBV6-4
TGTGCCAGCAGTAGGAGCGGGACGGGCACAGATACGCAGTATTTT
CASSRSGTGTDTQYF
>NA|TRBJ2-1|NA|TRBV2
TGTGCCAGCAGTGAAGCCGGCAATGAGCAGTTCTTC
CASSEAGNEQFF
>TRBD2|TRBJ2-1|NA|TRBV4-3
TGCGCCAGCAGCCAGGGCCCTAGCGGGAAAGGCAATGAGCAGTTCTTC
CASSQGPSGKGNEQFF
>NA|TRBJ2-1|once|TRBV6-6
TGTGCCACGGTGGCAGGTTCCAATGAGCAGTTCTTC
CATVAGSNEQFF
>TRBD1|TRBJ1-1|NA|TRBV7-8
TGTGCCAGCAGCTTAGCCATGGGACAGTACACTGAAGCTTTCTTT
CASSLAMGQYTEAFF
>NA|TRBJ1-1|NA|TRBV4-1
TGCGCCAGCAGCCTGGGACGATACACTGAAGCTTTCTTT
CASSLGRYTEAFF
>NA|TRBJ2-7|NA|TRBV9
TGTGCCAGCAGCCCCGACCTACCCTACGAGCAGTACTTC
CASSPDLPYEQYF
>NA|TRBJ2-2|NA|TRBV7-9
TGTGCCAGCAGTCCCGCCCCCCCGAACACCGGGGAGCTGTTTTTT
CASSPAPPNTGELFF
>NA|TRBJ1-1|NA|TRBV4-1
TGCGCCAGCAGCCAAGGTGGAGGGAGGAAATTGAACACTGAAGCTTTCTTT
CASSQGGGRKLNTEAFF
>NA|TRBJ2-6|NA|TRBV29-1
TGCAGCGTACAGAGCTCTGGGGCCAACGTCCTGACTTTC
CSVQSSGANVLTF
>NA|TRBJ2-2|NA|TRBV7-3
TGTGCCAGCAGCCTAGTTGGCGTCGGGGAGCTGTTTTTT
CASSLVGVGELFF
>NA|TRBJ1-6|few|TRBV4-1
TGCGCCAGCAGCCAAGATCCGCAGGGGCAGTATTCACCCCTCCACTTT
CASSQDPQGQYSPLHF
>NA|TRBJ2-1|NA|TRBV9
TGTGCCAGCAGCATCCCTAGGTCAGGCCCTTGGAATGAGCAGTTCTTC
CASSIPRSGPWNEQFF
>NA|TRBJ1-6|NA|TRBV23-1
TGCGCCAGCAGTCAGGCGGGGGCCTATAATTCACCCCTCCACTTT
CASSQAGAYNSPLHF
>NA|TRBJ1-6|NA|TRBV7-2
TGTGCCAGCAGCTTAGACAGCCTCTATAATTCACCCCTCCACTTT
CASSLDSLYNSPLHF
>TRBD1|TRBJ1-5|once|TRBV4-1
TGCGCCAGCAGCCAATCGGGACAGGGCAATCAGCCCCAGCATTTT
CASSQSGQGNQPQHF
>NA|TRBJ2-7|NA|TRBV29-1
TGCAGCGTTGAAGGGCAGGGGGGCCATGAGCAGTACTTC
CSVEGQGGHEQYF
>TRBD1|TRBJ1-2|NA|TRBV7-9
TGTGCCACCGAAGAGACAGGGGATGATCGTGGCTACACCTTC
CATEETGDDRGYTF
>TRBD2|TRBJ2-1|NA|TRBV7-9
TGTGCCAGCAGCTTAGGGACTAGCGGGAGAAATGAGCAGTTCTTC
CASSLGTSGRNEQFF
>NA|TRBJ1-4|NA|TRBV4-2
TGTGCCAGCAGCCATGGGGAACAGCAGATTGAAAAACTGTTTTTT
CASSHGEQQIEKLFF
>NA|TRBJ2-2|few|TRBV7-2
TGTGCCAGCAGCACCGGGTTAGGGGACACCGGGGAGCTGTTTTTT
CASSTGLGDTGELFF
>TRBD2|TRBJ2-2|NA|TRBV9
TGTGCCAGCAGCGTTCTAGCGGACACCGGGGAGCTGTTTTTT
CASSVLADTGELFF